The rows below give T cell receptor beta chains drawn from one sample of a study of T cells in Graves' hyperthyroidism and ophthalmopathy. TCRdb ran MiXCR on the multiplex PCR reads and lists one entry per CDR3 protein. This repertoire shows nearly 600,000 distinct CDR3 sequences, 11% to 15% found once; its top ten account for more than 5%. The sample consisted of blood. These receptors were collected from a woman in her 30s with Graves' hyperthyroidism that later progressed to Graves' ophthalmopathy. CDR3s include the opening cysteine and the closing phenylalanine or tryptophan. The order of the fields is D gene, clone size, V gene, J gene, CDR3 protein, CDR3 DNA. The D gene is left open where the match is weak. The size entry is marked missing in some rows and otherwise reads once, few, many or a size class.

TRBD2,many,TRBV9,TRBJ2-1,CASSASGILNEQFF,TGTGCCAGCAGCGCGAGCGGGATATTAAATGAGCAGTTCTTC
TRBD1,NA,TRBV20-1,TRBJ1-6,CSARDFSRTGNSPLHF,TGCAGTGCTAGAGATTTTTCTAGGACAGGGAATTCACCCCTCCACTTT
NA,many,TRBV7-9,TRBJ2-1,CASSHANEQFF,TGTGCCAGCAGCCATGCGAATGAGCAGTTCTTC
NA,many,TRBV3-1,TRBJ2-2,CASSQGTTGELFF,TGTGCCAGCAGCCAGGGGACCACCGGGGAGCTGTTTTTT
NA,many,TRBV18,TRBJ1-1,CASSPGSGTFGAFF,TGTGCCAGCTCACCGGGATCGGGGACGTTTGGAGCTTTCTTT
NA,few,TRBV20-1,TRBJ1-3,CSARDLRQGSGNTIYF,TGCAGTGCTAGAGATCTAAGGCAGGGGTCTGGAAACACCATATATTTT
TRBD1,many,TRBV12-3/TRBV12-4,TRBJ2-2,CASSRQGANGELFF,TGTGCCAGCAGCAGACAGGGGGCAAACGGGGAGCTGTTTTTT
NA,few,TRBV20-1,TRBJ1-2,CSARDWGGDGYTF,TGCAGTGCTAGAGATTGGGGGGGGGATGGCTACACCTTC
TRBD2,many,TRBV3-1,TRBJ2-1,CANSQVLAGGGNEQFF,TGTGCCAACAGCCAAGTCCTAGCGGGAGGGGGCAATGAGCAGTTCTTC
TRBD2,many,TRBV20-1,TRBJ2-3,CSARLLAGNTDTQYF,TGCAGTGCTAGACTACTAGCGGGGAACACAGATACGCAGTATTTT
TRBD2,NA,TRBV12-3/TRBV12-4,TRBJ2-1,CASSPYPSAGGTINEQFF,TGTGCCAGCAGTCCCTATCCCTCAGCGGGAGGGACGATCAATGAGCAGTTCTTC
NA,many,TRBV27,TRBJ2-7,CASSFREPYEQYF,TGTGCCAGCAGTTTCCGGGAGCCCTACGAGCAGTACTTC
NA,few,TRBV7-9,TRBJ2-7,CASSLEVSSEQYF,TGTGCCAGCAGCTTAGAAGTATCCTCCGAGCAGTACTTC
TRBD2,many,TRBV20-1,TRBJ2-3,CSARTSATFTDTQYF,TGCAGTGCCAGGACTAGCGCTACGTTCACAGATACGCAGTATTTT
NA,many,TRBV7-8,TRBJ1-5,CASSSTPLNQPQHF,TGTGCCAGCAGCTCCACCCCCCTTAATCAGCCCCAGCATTTT
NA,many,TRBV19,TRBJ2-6,CASRGEAGANVLTF,TGTGCCAGCAGGGGTGAAGCTGGGGCCAACGTCCTGACTTTC